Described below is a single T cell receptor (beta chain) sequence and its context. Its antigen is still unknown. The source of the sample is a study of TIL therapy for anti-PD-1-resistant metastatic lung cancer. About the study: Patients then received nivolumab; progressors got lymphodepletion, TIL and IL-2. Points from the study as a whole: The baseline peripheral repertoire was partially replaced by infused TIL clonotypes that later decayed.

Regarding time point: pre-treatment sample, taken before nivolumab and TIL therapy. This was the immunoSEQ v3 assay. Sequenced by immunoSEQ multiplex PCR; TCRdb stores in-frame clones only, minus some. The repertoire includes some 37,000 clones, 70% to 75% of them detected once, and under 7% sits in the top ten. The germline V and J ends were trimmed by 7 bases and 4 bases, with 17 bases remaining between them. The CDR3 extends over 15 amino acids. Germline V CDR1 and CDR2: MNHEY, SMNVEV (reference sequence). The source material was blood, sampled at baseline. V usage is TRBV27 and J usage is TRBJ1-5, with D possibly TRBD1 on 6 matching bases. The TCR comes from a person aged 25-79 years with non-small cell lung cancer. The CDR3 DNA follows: TGTGCCAGCAAGTCTTATAGGGACACTAATCAGCCCCAGCATTTT. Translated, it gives CASKSYRDTNQPQHF.